A single sample gave rise to the 15 T cell receptor beta chains below, sequenced in a study of blood T cells in healthy people across ages. Primed by a sample-barcoded 5' primer and a J-beta primer mix, a second PCR proceeded for 7 to 11 cycles. TCRdb called the 5' RACE reads again in MiXCR, with one record for every CDR3 protein. The profile shows 380,000 or so distinct CDR3 sequences, about half of them singletons. Source material: blood. These receptors were collected from a man aged 55 to 70 in good health.

This chain joins TRBV7-6 and TRBJ2-6, with D possibly being TRBD1 or TRBD2 (5 bases each). This CDR3 has 18 residues. Germline V lookup: CDR1 SGHVS, CDR2 FNYEAQ. Trimming took 6 bases from V and 1 from J, leaving 19 bases between them. The CDR3 DNA reads as TGTGCCAGCAGTTCCGGGACCCCCGATTTATCTGGGGCCAACGTCCTGACTTTC. Translating it yields CASSSGTPDLSGANVLTF.

The chain employs TRBV5-5 and TRBJ2-1; tentative D call: TRBD2 (6 bases). This CDR3 has 15 amino acids. The germline V and J ends were trimmed by 4 bases and 3 bases, with 14 bases remaining between them. Per germline, CDR1 SGHKS and CDR2 YYEKEE (reference sequence). The CDR3 region is CASSTVAGGYNEQFF. The CDR3 nucleotides are TGTGCCAGCAGCACGGTCGCCGGGGGCTACAATGAGCAGTTCTTC.

This clonotype was detected a few times. The chain combines TRBV20-1 with TRBJ1-5; D gene uncertain. This CDR3 contains 13 residues. Trimming pared 3 bases from V and 6 bases from J, leaving 12 bases between. Germline assignment: CDR1 DFQATT and CDR2 SNEGSKA (reference sequence). In DNA form, the CDR3 reads TGCAGTGCTAGGGGCATGTCCGGTCAGCCCCAGCATTTT. Protein: CSARGMSGQPQHF.

This chain connects TRBV20-1 to TRBJ2-1; TRBD1 matches 9 bases. The trim removed 0 bases at V and 9 bases at J, leaving 3 bases unmatched. The CDR3 extends over 13 amino acids. The V gene's germline CDR1 is DFQATT and CDR2 SNEGSKA (reference sequence). CDR3 region: CSAREQGAFEQFF. The CDR3 DNA reads as TGCAGTGCTAGAGAACAGGGGGCTTTTGAGCAGTTCTTC.

The V call is TRBV2, the J call TRBJ2-7, with D unclear. In germline, CDR1 is SNHLY, CDR2 FYNNEI. This CDR3 has 14 amino acids. Between the trimmed V and J ends, which lost 6 bases and 4 bases, there was a span of 16 bases. CDR3 bases: TGTGCCAGCAGCACCAAACGGGTGACTTACGAGCAGTACTTC. Protein sequence: CASSTKRVTYEQYF. Full variable domain (remainder filled in from reference TRBV2 and TRBJ2-7): EPEVTQTPSHQVTQMGQEVILRCVPISNHLYFYWYRQILGQKVEFLVSFYNNEISEKSEIFDDQFSVERPDGSNFTLKIRSTKLEDSAMYFCASSTKRVTYEQYFGPGTRLTVT.

The chain combines TRBV28 with TRBJ1-2, with D unresolved. Trimming took 3 bases from V and 0 from J, leaving 5 bases between them. There are 13 residues in the CDR3. CDR1 is MDHEN and CDR2 is SYDVKM in the germline V gene. CDR3 DNA: TGTGCCAGCAGTTTCGCAGCTAACTATGGCTACACCTTC. Its protein product is CASSFAANYGYTF.

This clonotype appeared a few times. CDR3 in DNA: TGTGCCAGCAGTGATCGCCCGGGGGGGAACACTGAAGCTTTCTTT. This encodes CASSDRPGGNTEAFF. The rearrangement joins TRBV2 to TRBJ1-1, with a possible D match to TRBD1 (5 bases). Germline V gene data show CDR1 as SNHLY and CDR2 as FYNNEI. The V end was cut by 3 bases, the J end by 1 base, with 12 bases between. The CDR3 runs 15 residues.

This clonotype was found a few times. The chain couples TRBV5-6 to TRBJ1-1; D is uncertain. V was clipped by 2 bases and J by 5 bases, with 25 bases between them. Germline CDR1 and CDR2: SGHDT and YYEEEE. CDR3 size: 18 residues. CDR3 nucleotides: TGTGCCAGCAGCTTTGGAAAACGTGCCGGGGTGGGGTGGACTGAAGCTTTCTTT. Translation: CASSFGKRAGVGWTEAFF.

The chain is built from TRBV9 and TRBJ1-6; no definite D call. This CDR3 comprises 14 residues. Germline CDR1 is SGDLS and CDR2 is YYNGEE. V lost 3 bases and J 10 bases, leaving 14 bases between the germline ends. The CDR3, as DNA: TGTGCCAGCAGCGCTGGAGGAGTGGGATCACCCCTCCACTTT. It translates to CASSAGGVGSPLHF. Full variable domain (outside the CDR3, taken from reference TRBV9 and TRBJ1-6): DSGVTQTPKHLITATGQRVTLRCSPRSGDLSVYWYQQSLDQGLQFLIQYYNGEERAKGNILERFSAQQFPDLHSELNLSSLELGDSALYFCASSAGGVGSPLHFGNGTRLTVT.

As concerns this clonotype: Mismatch with germline at one junction end may stem from a read error. The rearrangement uses TRBV20-1 and TRBJ2-1; D call uncertain. Germline values: CDR1 DFQATT, CDR2 SNEGSKA (reference sequence). The CDR3 spans 11 residues. The CDR3 loop reads CSATPTYEQFF. The DNA for the CDR3 is TGCAGCGCTACGCCTACCTACGAGCAGTTCTTC.

The chain uses TRBV20-1 and TRBJ2-1; 12 bases match TRBD2. In germline, CDR1 is DFQATT, CDR2 SNEGSKA (reference sequence). The CDR3 runs to 15 residues. CDR3: CSGPPLAGGTGGQFF. The CDR3 nucleotides are TGCAGCGGCCCCCCTCTAGCGGGAGGGACTGGCGGGCAGTTCTTC.

This clonotype was observed a handful of times. The CDR3 DNA is TGCGCCAGCAACGACAGGACCTACGAGCAGTACTTC. Translation gives CASNDRTYEQYF. The rearrangement links TRBV10-2 to TRBJ2-7, with D tentatively TRBD1 (6 bases). Germline CDR1 WSHSY, CDR2 SAAADI. The CDR3 is 12 amino acids. V dropped 7 bases and J dropped 2 bases, with 9 bases sitting between them.

This clonotype was detected only a few times. This chain connects TRBV7-8 to TRBJ1-1; D call uncertain. CDR1 and CDR2 from the germline V gene are SGHVS and FQNEAQ. Deletions cut 0 bases from V and 4 bases from J, with 12 bases between. The CDR3 consists of 15 residues. DNA of the CDR3: TGTGCCAGCAGCTTAGCGATCAGAGGGAGCACTGAAGCTTTCTTT. Protein product: CASSLAIRGSTEAFF. Drawing the rest from reference TRBV7-8 and TRBJ1-1, the complete variable domain is GAGVSQSPRYKVAKRGQDVALRCDPISGHVSLFWYQQALGQGPEFLTYFQNEAQLDKSGLPSDRFFAERPEGSVSTLKIQRTQQEDSAVYLCASSLAIRGSTEAFFGQGTRLTVV.

This chain joins TRBV12-3 or TRBV12-4 and TRBJ2-1, with 7 nucleotides matching TRBD2. CDR3 length: 15 amino acids. Trimming at V came to 6 bases and at J to 6 bases, leaving 11 bases not matched to a gene. CDR3 DNA sequence: TGTGCCAGCAGCTATGCCGGGACTAAGTCCAATGAGCAGTTCTTC. It encodes CASSYAGTKSNEQFF.

This clonotype appeared a few times. This chain joins TRBV27 and TRBJ2-7; no reliable D call. The V and J ends lost 3 bases and 0 bases respectively, with 12 bases between them. CDR1 is MNHEY and CDR2 is SMNVEV in the germline V gene (reference sequence). The CDR3 totals 15 residues. The CDR3 protein is CASSLDGFSSYEQYF. In nucleotides, the CDR3 is TGTGCCAGCAGTTTGGATGGGTTTAGCTCCTACGAGCAGTACTTC.